The rows below give T cell receptor beta chains drawn from one sample of a study of T cells after yellow fever vaccination. Each CDR3 protein gets one entry after TCRdb re-called the 5' RACE reads with MiXCR. This sample has about 300,000 distinct CDR3 sequences; about 10% occur once, and the top ten carry 3% to 4%. Sequences were derived from CD4+ T cells sorted from PBMCs, sampled 5 days after the yellow fever booster vaccination. All receptors derive from a man aged 18 to 30 who received the YFV17D yellow fever vaccine. Each CDR3 is given with its conserved first and last residue. The D gene is left open where the match is weak. Clone size is not always given. Where it is, it says once, few, many or a class for expanded clones.

J gene,V gene,D gene,clone size,CDR3 protein,CDR3 DNA
TRBJ2-7,TRBV20-1,TRBD2,.,CSAARTSGGRHEQYF,TGCAGTGCCGCGCGGACTAGCGGGGGGCGTCACGAGCAGTACTTC
TRBJ2-5,TRBV7-8,.,.,CASSFGGGAIQETQYF,TGTGCCAGCAGCTTTGGTGGCGGGGCCATCCAAGAGACCCAGTACTTC
TRBJ2-3,TRBV3-1,.,.,CASSQSATRSSADTQYF,TGTGCCAGCAGCCAATCGGCGACCAGAAGTTCAGCAGATACGCAGTATTTT
TRBJ1-6,TRBV7-8,.,few,CASSLQIGSYNSPLHF,TGTGCCAGCAGCTTACAGATCGGCTCCTATAATTCACCCCTCCACTTT
TRBJ1-6,TRBV20-1,.,.,CSARTGYNSPLHF,TGCAGTGCCCGAACAGGGTATAATTCACCCCTCCACTTT
TRBJ1-4,TRBV28,.,few,CASSVLGGNEKLFF,TGTGCCAGCAGTGTTCTCGGGGGGAATGAAAAACTGTTTTTT
TRBJ1-3,TRBV3-1,.,.,CASTRRGTSGNTIYF,TGTGCCAGCACCCGAAGGGGGACCTCTGGAAACACCATATATTTT
TRBJ2-5,TRBV20-1,TRBD2,few,CSASGLAGPVQETQYF,TGCAGTGCTTCGGGACTAGCGGGCCCAGTTCAAGAGACCCAGTACTTC
TRBJ1-2,TRBV4-1,.,many,CASSQDPAALIYGYTF,TGCGCCAGCAGCCAAGATCCCGCGGCCCTGATCTATGGCTACACCTTC
TRBJ2-3,TRBV12-3/TRBV12-4,.,few,CASSFRRGYTDTQYF,TGTGCCAGCAGTTTCCGGCGTGGGTACACAGATACGCAGTATTTT
TRBJ2-7,TRBV20-1,.,once,CSATQPSGLPGYEQYF,TGCAGTGCCACCCAGCCGTCAGGGCTCCCGGGGTACGAGCAGTACTTC
TRBJ1-2,TRBV3-1,.,.,CASSQNNYGYTF,TGTGCCAGCAGCCAAAACAACTATGGCTACACCTTC
TRBJ2-3,TRBV18,.,few,CASSPGTRTDTQYF,TGTGCCAGCTCACCAGGAACCCGCACAGATACGCAGTATTTT
TRBJ1-2,TRBV20-1,.,.,CSARATGTGYTF,TGCAGTGCTAGAGCAACCGGGACCGGCTACACCTTC
TRBJ1-6,TRBV5-1,TRBD1,.,CASSFGTGDNSPLHF,TGCGCCAGCAGCTTCGGGACAGGGGATAATTCACCCCTCCACTTT
TRBJ2-6,TRBV7-3,.,few,CASSPRTGPFLIGANVLTF,TGTGCCAGCAGCCCACGCACAGGGCCTTTTCTAATTGGGGCCAACGTCCTGACTTTC
TRBJ1-2,TRBV7-2,.,few,CASRPQTQYNYGYTF,TGTGCCAGCAGGCCCCAAACTCAATATAACTATGGCTACACCTTC
TRBJ2-1,TRBV7-2,TRBD2,many,CASSLSGGVPWEQFF,TGTGCCAGCAGCTTAAGCGGGGGGGTCCCGTGGGAGCAGTTCTTC
TRBJ2-2,TRBV7-9,.,few,CASSNPAGTGELFF,TGTGCCAGCAGCAACCCGGCGGGAACCGGGGAGCTGTTTTTT
TRBJ1-2,TRBV29-1,TRBD1,.,CSVEDRPRANYGYTF,TGCAGCGTTGAGGACAGGCCAAGGGCTAACTATGGCTACACCTTC
TRBJ1-1,TRBV3-1,.,.,CASSQDWAETNTEAFF,TGTGCCAGCAGCCAAGATTGGGCCGAGACCAACACTGAAGCTTTCTTT
TRBJ1-5,TRBV5-1,TRBD1,few,CASSRGQGKEPQHF,TGCGCCAGCAGCCGGGGACAGGGAAAAGAGCCCCAGCATTTT
TRBJ1-1,TRBV3-1,.,.,CASSQDSANTEAFF,TGTGCCAGCAGCCAAGATTCGGCGAACACTGAAGCTTTCTTT
TRBJ2-3,TRBV7-2,TRBD2,few,CASSAAGGTDTQYF,TGTGCCAGCAGTGCTGCGGGGGGCACAGATACGCAGTATTTT
TRBJ2-2,TRBV12-3/TRBV12-4,.,many,CASSPAVRANTGELFF,TGTGCCAGCAGTCCCGCTGTTAGGGCGAACACCGGGGAGCTGTTTTTT
TRBJ2-1,TRBV2,TRBD2,.,CASRGLAGEQFF,TGTGCCAGCAGAGGACTAGCGGGCGAGCAGTTCTTC
TRBJ2-2,TRBV5-4,.,.,CASSRDMGTGELFF,TGTGCCAGCAGCAGGGACATGGGGACCGGGGAGCTGTTTTTT
TRBJ1-2,TRBV20-1,TRBD1,.,CSARQTGSYGYTF,TGCAGTGCTCGTCAGACAGGGTCCTATGGCTACACCTTC
TRBJ1-1,TRBV4-1,.,few,CASSQDGTEAFF,TGCGCCAGCAGCCAAGACGGCACTGAAGCTTTCTTT
TRBJ2-5,TRBV20-1,TRBD2,many,CSASELRGGGKTQYF,TGCAGTGCTAGCGAACTGCGGGGGGGCGGGAAGACCCAGTACTTC
TRBJ2-2,TRBV9,.,many,CASSVPSWGGELFF,TGTGCCAGCAGCGTCCCCTCTTGGGGCGGGGAGCTGTTTTTT
TRBJ1-2,TRBV5-1,.,few,CASSLVSRDTFNYGYTF,TGCGCCAGCAGCTTGGTTAGTAGGGACACTTTTAACTATGGCTACACCTTC
TRBJ1-5,TRBV20-1,.,few,CSASVDSNQPQHF,TGCAGTGCTAGTGTCGATAGCAATCAGCCCCAGCATTTT
TRBJ2-1,TRBV6-2/TRBV6-3,TRBD1,.,CASIEPGQGGNEQFF,TGTGCCAGCATCGAGCCGGGACAGGGAGGCAATGAGCAGTTCTTC
TRBJ2-3,TRBV18,TRBD2,.,CASSPPSGVHTDTQYF,TGTGCCAGCTCACCACCCAGCGGGGTACACACAGATACGCAGTATTTT
TRBJ2-2,TRBV7-6,.,.,CASSSVWGGGDTGELFF,TGTGCCAGCAGCTCAGTATGGGGAGGGGGCGACACCGGGGAGCTGTTTTTT
TRBJ1-6,TRBV7-2,TRBD1,.,CASSQRQGYNSPLHF,TGTGCCAGCAGCCAACGACAGGGTTATAATTCACCCCTCCACTTT
TRBJ1-1,TRBV9,.,few,CASSEGTTHEAFF,TGTGCCAGCAGCGAGGGGACAACCCATGAAGCTTTCTTT
TRBJ2-1,TRBV2,TRBD2,.,CASPRGTTGYEQFF,TGTGCCAGCCCGCGGGGGACTACCGGGTATGAGCAGTTCTTC
TRBJ1-6,TRBV7-2,.,.,CASSTGAARYTHF,TGTGCCAGCAGCACCGGGGCCGCCCGTTACACCCACTTT
TRBJ2-2,TRBV4-3,TRBD1,many,CASSPQGASTGELFF,TGCGCCAGCAGCCCACAGGGGGCGAGCACCGGGGAGCTGTTTTTT
TRBJ2-5,TRBV5-1,TRBD1,.,CASSFSGTGILETQYF,TGCGCCAGCAGCTTCTCCGGGACAGGGATTTTAGAGACCCAGTACTTC
TRBJ1-2,TRBV20-1,.,few,CSARVGGNYGYTF,TGCAGTGCTAGAGTAGGCGGGAACTATGGCTACACCTTC
TRBJ2-3,TRBV4-1,.,.,CASRSGGREADTQYF,TGCGCCAGCAGGTCCGGGGGGCGCGAGGCAGATACGCAGTATTTT
TRBJ2-7,TRBV5-1,TRBD1,few,CASSPGTAKPYEQYF,TGCGCCAGCAGCCCGGGGACAGCGAAACCCTACGAGCAGTACTTC
TRBJ1-1,TRBV29-1,.,many,CSVEVGARTEAFF,TGCAGCGTTGAAGTCGGGGCGCGGACTGAAGCTTTCTTT
TRBJ2-5,TRBV11-2,.,.,CASSLRLDQETQYF,TGTGCCAGCAGCTTACGACTAGATCAAGAGACCCAGTACTTC
TRBJ1-1,TRBV6-2/TRBV6-3,TRBD1,.,CASSARTGNTEAFF,TGTGCCAGCAGTGCACGGACAGGGAACACTGAAGCTTTCTTT
TRBJ2-3,TRBV6-2/TRBV6-3,TRBD1,few,CASSHRGRLDTQYF,TGTGCCAGCAGTCACAGGGGTCGGCTAGATACGCAGTATTTT
TRBJ2-7,TRBV12-3/TRBV12-4,TRBD2,few,CASSSPRAGGLYEQYF,TGTGCCAGCAGTTCCCCCCGGGCGGGGGGGCTCTACGAGCAGTACTTC
TRBJ2-3,TRBV5-4,.,few,CASSPDISADTQYF,TGTGCCAGCAGTCCCGACATCTCCGCAGATACGCAGTATTTT
TRBJ1-2,TRBV3-1,.,few,CASSPRGAGGYTF,TGTGCCAGCAGCCCCCGGGGGGCAGGAGGCTACACCTTC
TRBJ1-6,TRBV11-2,.,many,CASSLGGNSPLHF,TGTGCCAGCAGCTTAGGCGGGAATTCACCCCTCCACTTT
TRBJ2-3,TRBV28,.,.,CASSFGGEGTQYF,TGTGCCAGCAGTTTTGGGGGAGAAGGGACGCAGTATTTT
TRBJ1-2,TRBV9,.,few,CASSPHGGDYGYTF,TGTGCCAGCAGCCCCCACGGGGGCGACTATGGCTACACCTTC
TRBJ1-1,TRBV5-1,.,.,CASSLARGDTEAFF,TGCGCCAGCAGCTTGGCCAGAGGGGACACTGAAGCTTTCTTT
TRBJ2-3,TRBV6-5,TRBD1,few,CASSLTGARGSTDTQYF,TGTGCCAGCAGCCTAACAGGGGCAAGGGGGAGCACAGATACGCAGTATTTT
TRBJ1-2,TRBV12-3/TRBV12-4,.,many,CASSWDLYGYTF,TGTGCCAGCAGTTGGGACCTCTATGGCTACACCTTC